The clone carrying this T cell receptor (beta chain) appeared a few times. Its antigen is unidentified. The data stem from a study of CD8 T cells in ankylosing spondylitis. Study conclusions and caveats: Ankylosing spondylitis blood appeared to carry a characteristic TCR beta motif of eight or nine highly homologous variants.

The CDR3 contains 15 residues. Germline V CDR1 and CDR2: MDHEN, SYDVKM. Trimming took 6 bases from V and 2 from J; bases not matched to a gene: 5. Using quantitative 5'-RACE with molecular barcodes, the authors made TCR beta libraries. From the 5' RACE reads, TCRdb called clonotypes with MiXCR, one entry per CDR3 protein. The table has about 150,000 distinct CDR3 sequences, around a third seen once. This sequence was found in a male donor with ankylosing spondylitis. The rearrangement joins TRBV28 to TRBJ1-5; 9 bases are a match to TRBD1. Sequences were obtained from synovial fluid, either unsorted or a sorted T cell fraction (not recorded which). The DNA of the CDR3 is TGTGCCAGCAGATCACAGGGGGCGGGCAATCAGCCCCAGCATTTT. Translation gives CASRSQGAGNQPQHF.